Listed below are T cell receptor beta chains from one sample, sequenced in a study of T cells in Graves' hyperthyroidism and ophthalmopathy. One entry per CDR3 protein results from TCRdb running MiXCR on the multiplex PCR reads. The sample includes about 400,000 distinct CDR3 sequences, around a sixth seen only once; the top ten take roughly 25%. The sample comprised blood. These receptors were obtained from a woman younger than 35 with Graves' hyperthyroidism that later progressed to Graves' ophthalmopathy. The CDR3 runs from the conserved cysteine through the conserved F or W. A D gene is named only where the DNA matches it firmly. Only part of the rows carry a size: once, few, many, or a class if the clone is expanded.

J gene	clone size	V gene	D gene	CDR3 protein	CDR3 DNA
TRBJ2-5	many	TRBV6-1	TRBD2	CASRQTSDEETQYF	TGTGCCAGCAGGCAGACTAGCGACGAAGAGACCCAGTACTTC
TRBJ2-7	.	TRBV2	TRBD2	CASDWGLAGQIYEQYF	TGTGCCAGCGACTGGGGACTAGCGGGACAGATCTACGAGCAGTACTTC
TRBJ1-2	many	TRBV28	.	CASSFRYFNYGYTF	TGTGCCAGCAGTTTTCGTTACTTTAACTATGGCTACACCTTC
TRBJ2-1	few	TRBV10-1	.	CASSAREKNEQFF	TGCGCCAGCAGTGCCAGGGAAAAGAATGAGCAGTTCTTC
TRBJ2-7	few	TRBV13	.	CASSRPKIQGQLGEQYF	TGTGCCAGCAGCCGTCCCAAGATACAGGGCCAGCTAGGCGAGCAGTACTTC
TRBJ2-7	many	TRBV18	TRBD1	CASSAGTGNHEQYF	TGTGCCAGCTCAGCCGGGACAGGGAACCACGAGCAGTACTTC
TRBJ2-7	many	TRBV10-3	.	CAISESIQGIGYEQYF	TGTGCCATCAGTGAGTCGATTCAGGGAATTGGCTACGAGCAGTACTTC
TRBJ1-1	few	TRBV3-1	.	CASSPTGLISEAFF	TGTGCCAGCAGCCCAACAGGTTTGATATCTGAAGCTTTCTTT
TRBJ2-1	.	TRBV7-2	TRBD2	CASSLAGGRLYEQFF	TGTGCCAGCAGTCTAGCGGGAGGGAGACTCTACGAGCAGTTCTTC
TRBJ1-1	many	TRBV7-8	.	CASSLGTTNTEAFF	TGTGCCAGCAGCTTAGGGACAACGAACACTGAAGCTTTCTTT
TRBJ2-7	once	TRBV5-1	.	CASSRVRGYHEQYF	TGCGCCAGCAGCCGGGTCAGGGGTTACCACGAGCAGTACTTC
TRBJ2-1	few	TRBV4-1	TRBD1	CASSQDRGQGADEQFF	TGCGCCAGCAGCCAAGATAGAGGACAGGGGGCGGATGAGCAGTTCTTC
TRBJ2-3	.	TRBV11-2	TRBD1	CASSLSNRDRGSTDTQYF	TGTGCCAGCAGCTTATCCAACCGGGACAGGGGCAGCACAGATACGCAGTATTTT
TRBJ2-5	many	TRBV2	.	CASSESTETQYF	TGTGCCAGCAGTGAAAGTACTGAGACCCAGTACTTC
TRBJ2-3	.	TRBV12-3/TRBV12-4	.	CASSLGFEISTDTQYF	TGTGCCAGCAGTTTAGGGTTCGAAATTAGCACAGATACGCAGTATTTT
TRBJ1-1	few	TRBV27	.	CASRKEVKIGEAFF	TGTGCCAGTAGGAAGGAGGTTAAGATCGGTGAAGCTTTCTTT
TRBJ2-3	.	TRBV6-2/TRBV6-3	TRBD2	CASSPTPGLERVTDTQYF	TGTGCCAGCAGTCCAACCCCGGGACTAGAACGGGTCACAGATACGCAGTATTTT
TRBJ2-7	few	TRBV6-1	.	CASSEIDGAYEQYF	TGTGCCAGCAGTGAGATCGACGGAGCCTACGAGCAGTACTTC
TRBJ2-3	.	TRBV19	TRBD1	CASSNLQGISTDTQYF	TGTGCCAGTAGTAACCTACAGGGGATCAGCACAGATACGCAGTATTTT
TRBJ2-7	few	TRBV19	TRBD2	CASSLTLAGTYEQYF	TGTGCCAGTAGCCTTACTCTAGCGGGGACCTACGAGCAGTACTTC
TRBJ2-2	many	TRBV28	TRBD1	CASRSAGQARTGELFF	TGTGCCAGCAGGTCGGCTGGACAGGCCCGCACCGGGGAGCTGTTTTTT
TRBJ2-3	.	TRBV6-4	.	CASSDAGTAGADTQYF	TGTGCCAGCAGTGACGCGGGGACAGCCGGCGCAGATACGCAGTATTTT
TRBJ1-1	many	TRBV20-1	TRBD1	CSATKDQGVRAEAFF	TGCAGTGCTACTAAGGATCAGGGGGTTAGGGCTGAAGCTTTCTTT
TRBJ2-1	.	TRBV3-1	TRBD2	CASRAKYSSGRVDEQFF	TGTGCCAGCAGAGCCAAGTATTCAAGCGGGAGGGTCGATGAGCAGTTCTTC
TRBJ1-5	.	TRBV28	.	CASSFSRASNQPQHF	TGTGCCAGCAGTTTTTCCCGGGCCTCAAATCAGCCCCAGCATTTT
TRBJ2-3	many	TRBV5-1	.	CASSLETINTDTQYF	TGCGCCAGCAGCTTGGAGACAATTAACACAGATACGCAGTATTTT
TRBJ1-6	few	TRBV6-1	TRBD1	CASSEAGTGGIWNSPLHF	TGTGCCAGCAGTGAAGCAGGGACAGGGGGTATCTGGAATTCACCCCTCCACTTT
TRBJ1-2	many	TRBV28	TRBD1	CASSSDRGYGYTF	TGTGCCAGCAGTTCGGACAGGGGCTATGGCTACACCTTC
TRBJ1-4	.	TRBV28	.	CATSGGQTTTNEKLFF	TGTGCCACCAGCGGGGGGCAAACTACAACTAATGAAAAACTGTTTTTT
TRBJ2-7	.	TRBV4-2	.	CASSQASGLVGEQYF	TGTGCCAGCAGCCAAGCCTCAGGGCTCGTTGGGGAGCAGTACTTC
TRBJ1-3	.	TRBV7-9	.	CASSFEGTGNTIYF	TGTGCCAGCAGCTTCGAGGGGACTGGAAACACCATATATTTC